This T cell receptor (beta chain) was documented in a study of Graves' ophthalmopathy and Graves' hyperthyroidism. The sequenced template was RNA, covering the TCR beta CDR3 region. Amplification began with first-round RT-PCR using HTBI primers, then second-round multiplex PCR was performed. One entry per CDR3 protein, called by TCRdb with MiXCR from the multiplex PCR reads. This table has 230,000 or so distinct CDR3 sequences, around 42% appearing once. The receptor comes from an adult man with Graves' ophthalmopathy. Sequences were obtained from peripheral blood.

The CDR3 nucleotides read TGTGCCAGCACCCCTACTAGCGGGAGTTTGACCGGGGAGCTGTTTTTT. As protein: CASTPTSGSLTGELFF. The rearrangement uses TRBV12-3 or TRBV12-4 and TRBJ2-2; TRBD2 matches at 11 bases. Trimming took 7 bases from V and 5 from J; bases not matched to a gene: 9. This CDR3 has 16 residues.